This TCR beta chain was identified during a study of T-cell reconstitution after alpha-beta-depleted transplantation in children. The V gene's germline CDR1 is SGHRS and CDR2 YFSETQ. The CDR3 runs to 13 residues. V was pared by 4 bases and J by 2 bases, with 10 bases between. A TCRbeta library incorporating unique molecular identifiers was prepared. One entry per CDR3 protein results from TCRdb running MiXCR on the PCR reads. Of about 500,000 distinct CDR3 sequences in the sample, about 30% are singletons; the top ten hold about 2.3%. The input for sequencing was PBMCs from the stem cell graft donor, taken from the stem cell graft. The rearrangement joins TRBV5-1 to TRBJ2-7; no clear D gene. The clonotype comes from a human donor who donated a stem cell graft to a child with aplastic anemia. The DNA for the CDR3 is TGCGCCAGCAGCGAGACATCCCCCTACGAGCAGTACTTC. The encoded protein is CASSETSPYEQYF.